One sample yielded the 3 T cell receptor beta chains listed below, sequenced in a study of technical replicates of blood from several donors. This table comes from immunoSEQ multiplex PCR, and its TCRdb copy is limited to in-frame clones, with some not included. The data contain approximately 12,000 clones, over 85% of them singletons. The sequenced sample was PBMCs. These receptors were collected from a human donor in good health.

The rearrangement joins TRBV6-6 to TRBJ1-4, with D maybe TRBD1 (5 bases). Germline CDR1 reads MNHNY; CDR2 reads SVGAGI (reference sequence). The CDR3 extends over 15 amino acids. V lost 6 bases, J lost 4 bases, and 15 bases lay in between. Here the CDR3 reads CASSPHRWINEKLFF. In nucleotides, the CDR3 is TGTGCCAGCAGCCCCCACAGGTGGATTAATGAAAAACTGTTTTTT.

J is TRBJ2-1 and V is TRBV7-9, with D possibly being TRBD2 (6 bases). The CDR3 extends over 12 amino acids. CDR1 is SEHNR and CDR2 is FQNEAQ in the germline V gene (reference sequence). V was clipped by 6 bases and J by 9 bases, with 12 bases between them. The chain's CDR3 is CASSRGLAEQFF. CDR3 in DNA: TGTGCCAGCAGTAGGGGACTCGCTGAGCAGTTCTTC.

This rearrangement joins TRBV18 to TRBJ2-7; no firm D call. Looked up from germline, CDR1 is KGHSH and CDR2 is LQKENI. V was clipped by 0 bases and J by 3 bases, with 12 bases between them. CDR3 length: 15 amino acids. CDR3 nucleotides: TGTGCCAGCTCACCACCTTCGAGTTTCGACTACGAGCAGTACTTC. Translated, it gives CASSPPSSFDYEQYF.